This T cell receptor (beta chain) stems from a study of neurological immune-mediated disorders (dated by TCRdb to about 2019). Notes on the research overall: Of the 35 or so multiple sclerosis patients, about 30 had relapsing-remitting MS and 3 had secondary progressive MS. The study compared peripheral blood TCR-beta repertoires of HTLV-I-associated myelopathy (HAM/TSP) patients, multiple sclerosis patients and healthy controls using UMI-based sequencing. Longitudinal samples, technical triplicates and paired sorted CD4+ and CD8+ T-cell subsets, alongside PBMC samples, were included among the roughly 96 TCR-beta libraries. The cohort comprised approximately 67 subjects: roughly 15 HAM/TSP patients, around 34 multiple sclerosis patients and 20 or so healthy controls.

Reading from cysteine to phenylalanine, the CDR3 counts 13 amino acids. The CDR3 DNA has 39 bases and is translated from base 1. V has 3 bases trimmed and J has 7 bases trimmed; junction bases matching no gene number 4. This clonotype was picked up many times. The antigen this receptor binds is unknown. There are no base qualities to consult, and no much larger clone falls within one base. Libraries from unsorted PBMCs were made from 2 million PBMCs kept in RNAlater at -80 degrees C until RNA extraction. Multiple sclerosis patients were enrolled in a US clinical protocol under which disease progression was evaluated by magnetic resonance imaging. Peripheral blood was subjected to Ficoll-Hypaque density gradient centrifugation to isolate PBMCs, which were then cryopreserved in liquid nitrogen. cDNA was synthesized by template-switch 5'RACE using a primer with a 10-nucleotide random unique molecular identifier that tagged each TCR transcript. Over 180 million TCR-beta sequences, covering 15-18 subjects, were produced in each sequencing run. The RNeasy kit was used to extract total RNA. The KAPA Real-time Library Amplification kit was used to amplify TCR-beta VDJ regions with primers for the TCR constant region and the 5'RACE anchor. Sample indexes and Illumina adaptors were added in a first PCR, and a second PCR then increased library yield. After Ampure bead purification, the roughly 650 bp TCR product was size-selected on a 2% E-gel SizeSelection system. Library quality was checked on a Bioanalyzer, concentration was measured with Qubit, and libraries were quantified with the Kapa Library Quantification kit before pooling. Paired-end 2 x 150 bp sequencing of the libraries was performed on an Illumina HiSeq 2500. To increase sequence diversity, roughly 23-30% phiX was spiked into each library pool. The paper's data handling went like this. Quality-filtered reads were processed with the UMI-based MiGEC pipeline, and over 90% of raw TCR sequences were removed by the MiGEC pipeline during error correction. VDJ genes were aligned to IMGT germline references, and clonotypes were defined by unique CDR3 amino acid sequence plus V-J genes. VDJtools evaluated clonal expansion, Shannon diversity and CDR3 relatedness (CalcPairwiseDistances, ClusterSamples); CLCbio workbench built phylogenetic trees. Using coefficient-of-variation modelling across technical triplicates, the study counted a clone as expanded if it had at least 8 unique UMIs. TCRdb itself trimmed the public reads at Q25 with fastp, ran MiXCR and retained productive beta chains. Identical CDR3 proteins give one entry, which carries the most common genes and DNA. It is TCRdb's table, rather than the study itself, that gives the V and J calls and clone size. In this sample the table shows approximately 100,000 distinct CDR3 sequences, 3.5% of which occur a single time. The top ten constitute around 6% of the sample.

What the research found in general, with its limitations: The MS cluster was not associated with any clinical or MRI features, and the authors stated that larger cohorts are needed. Expanded clones from different subjects shared no identical CDR3 amino acid sequences, which suggests that TCR-beta repertoires were private in all groups. TCR clonal expansion was highest in HAM/TSP patients and lowest in MS patients, with MS patients falling below even healthy controls. In a phylogenetic analysis, the repertoires of 18 out of 34 MS patients fell into a single cluster of related CDR3 sequences, pointing to a possible signature at the repertoire level.

The sequenced material came from PBMCs. Recombination connected TRBV12-3 or TRBV12-4 to TRBJ1-2; 8 of the junction bases match TRBD1. This sequence was found in a woman under 30 with multiple sclerosis. At the DNA level, the sequence is TGTGCCAGCAGTTTCACAGGGGGGGGTGGCTACACCTTC. The translation is CASSFTGGGGYTF.